The rows below give T cell receptor beta chains drawn from one sample of a study of blood T cell repertoires in COVID-19. Here immunoSEQ multiplex PCR was the method, and the copy in TCRdb shows in-frame clones only, minus some. Of 73,000 or so clones listed, around 86% were seen once; the top ten hold roughly 8.1%. Sequenced: peripheral blood. The receptors stem from a man aged 25-45 years with acute or convalescent COVID-19. Both conserved end residues are part of each CDR3. The D gene is left open where the match is weak. Size is stated for part of the rows, as once, few or many counts, or as a class when the clone is expanded.

D gene	V gene	CDR3 length	clone size	J gene	CDR3 DNA	CDR3 protein
.	TRBV7-2	15	.	TRBJ2-2	TGTGCCAGCAGCTTAGGGTTACCCGCAGTTGGGGAGCTGTTTTTT	CASSLGLPAVGELFF
.	TRBV5-1	13	once	TRBJ2-7	TGCGCCAGCAGCTTGGGGACTCCCGGCGAGCAGTACTTC	CASSLGTPGEQYF
TRBD2	TRBV27	14	.	TRBJ2-1	TGTGCCAGCACTCGTCCGGGACTATCAAATGAGCAGTTCTTC	CASTRPGLSNEQFF
TRBD1	TRBV3-1/TRBV3-2	14	.	TRBJ2-7	TGTGCCAGCTCAGCCCGGACAGGGGACAATGAGCAGTACTTC	CASSARTGDNEQYF
.	TRBV10-2	15	.	TRBJ2-1	TGCGCCAGCAGGAAGGATAGCGTAATGAACAATGAGCAGTTCTTC	CASRKDSVMNNEQFF
.	TRBV7-3	16	.	TRBJ1-5	TGTGCCAGCAGCCCAGTCGGCGGGGAGGGGAATCAGCCCCAGCATTTT	CASSPVGGEGNQPQHF
.	TRBV10-2	11	.	TRBJ2-1	TGCGCCAGCATCCTGACGGGGGAGTGGTTCTTC	CASILTGEWFF
.	TRBV7-2	16	.	TRBJ2-7	TGTGCCAGCAGCCATCGGGGGGCGCAAAGCTCCTACGAGCAGTACTTC	CASSHRGAQSSYEQYF
.	TRBV9	15	.	TRBJ1-2	TGTGCCAGCAGCGTAGACCAGGGGTACAACTATGGCTACACCTTC	CASSVDQGYNYGYTF
.	TRBV6-5	14	.	TRBJ1-2	TGTGCCAGCAGATGGGGGGGGTCTAACTATGGCTACACCTTC	CASRWGGSNYGYTF
.	TRBV7-9	12	.	TRBJ1-5	TGTGCCAGCAGCTTAGATCCAGGGCCCCAGCATTTT	CASSLDPGPQHF
.	TRBV18	14	.	TRBJ2-4	TGTGCCAGTTCTAGGGGTTCGGCCAAAAACATTCAGTACTTC	CASSRGSAKNIQYF
.	TRBV3-1/TRBV3-2	13	.	TRBJ2-1	TGTGCCAGCAGCCCGTCAGGGGGGAGTGAGCAGTTCTTC	CASSPSGGSEQFF
.	TRBV6-1	16	.	TRBJ2-7	TGTGCCAGCAGTGGAAAACGCAGGACTGTTTCCTACGAGCAGTACTTC	CASSGKRRTVSYEQYF
.	TRBV24-1	14	.	TRBJ2-1	TGTGCCTCACGAGGAGGGAGAGGGTACAATGAGCAGTTCTTC	CASRGGRGYNEQFF
TRBD1	TRBV6-5	14	.	TRBJ2-1	TGTGCCAGCAGGGGGACAGGGGAATACAATGAGCAGTTCTTC	CASRGTGEYNEQFF
.	TRBV28	14	.	TRBJ2-7	TGTGCCAGCAGCAAACAGACAGTCCCCTACGAGCAGTACTTC	CASSKQTVPYEQYF
.	TRBV10-1	13	.	TRBJ2-1	TGCGCCAGCAGTGAAAAAGCTTACAATGAGCAGTTCTTC	CASSEKAYNEQFF
.	TRBV7-9	15	.	TRBJ2-3	TGTGCCAGCAGCTCCGCGGAAACAATACCAGATACGCAGTATTTT	CASSSAETIPDTQYF
TRBD2	TRBV19	18	.	TRBJ2-7	TGTGCCAGTAGTCCCCTCATCGTAGCGGGAGGCCTAAACTACGAGCAGTACTTC	CASSPLIVAGGLNYEQYF
.	TRBV5-6	15	.	TRBJ1-1	TGTGCCAGCAGCTTACCGGGAGCACAGAACACTGAAGCTTTCTTT	CASSLPGAQNTEAFF
TRBD1	TRBV29-1	13	.	TRBJ1-4	TGCAGAGGGGGCGCAGGGGCTTATGAAAAACTGTTTTTT	CRGGAGAYEKLFF
.	TRBV6-4	15	.	TRBJ2-5	TGTGCCAGCAGTGACCGAGGGGAGGACCAAGAGACCCAGTACTTC	CASSDRGEDQETQYF